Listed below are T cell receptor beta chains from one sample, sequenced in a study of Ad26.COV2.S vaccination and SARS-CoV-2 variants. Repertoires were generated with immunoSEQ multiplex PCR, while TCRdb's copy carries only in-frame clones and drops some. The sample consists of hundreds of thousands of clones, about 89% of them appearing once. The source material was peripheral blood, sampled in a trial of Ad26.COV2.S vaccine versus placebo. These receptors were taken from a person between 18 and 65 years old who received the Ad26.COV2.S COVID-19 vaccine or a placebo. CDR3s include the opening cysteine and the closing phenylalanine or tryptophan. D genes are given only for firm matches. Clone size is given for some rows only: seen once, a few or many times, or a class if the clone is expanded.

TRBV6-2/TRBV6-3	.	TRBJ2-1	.	TGTGCCAGCAGCCGCGGGACAGATCTCTACAATGAGCAGTTCTTC	CASSRGTDLYNEQFF
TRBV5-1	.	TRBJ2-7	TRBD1	TGCGCCAGCAGCTTGGGGACAGGGGGCTCCTTTTTCTACGAGCAGTACTTC	CASSLGTGGSFFYEQYF
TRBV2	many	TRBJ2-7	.	TGTGCCAGCAGTGAAGGGTTAGGCAAAAGCACCTACGAGCAGTACTTC	CASSEGLGKSTYEQYF
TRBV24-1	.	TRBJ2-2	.	TGTGCCACCAGTGCTGCAGGGTACAACACCGGGGAGCTGTTTTTT	CATSAAGYNTGELFF
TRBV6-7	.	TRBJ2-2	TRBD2	TGTGCCAGCATCGGGGGGACCGGGGAGCTGTTTTTT	CASIGGTGELFF
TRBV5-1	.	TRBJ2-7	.	TGCGCCAGCAGCCTACCCGGACTAACCTACGAGCAGTACTTC	CASSLPGLTYEQYF
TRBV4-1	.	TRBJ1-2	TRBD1	TGCGCCAGCAGCCAAGATATATCTTCCGGCAGGGGGCTTTTCTATGGCTACACCTTC	CASSQDISSGRGLFYGYTF
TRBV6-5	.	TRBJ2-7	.	TGTGCCAGCAGTTACTCATTGGGACACCTCTCCTACGAGCAGTACTTC	CASSYSLGHLSYEQYF
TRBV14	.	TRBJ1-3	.	TGTGCCAGCAGCCTAGAAGGGACCCCTGGAAACACCATATATTTT	CASSLEGTPGNTIYF
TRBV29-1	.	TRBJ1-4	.	TGCAGCGTCGACGACGGCCCCAGCAATGAAAAACTGTTTTTT	CSVDDGPSNEKLFF
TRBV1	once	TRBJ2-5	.	TGCACCAGCAGCCAAGGGGCCTGGGAGACCCAGTACTTC	CTSSQGAWETQYF
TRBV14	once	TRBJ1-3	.	TGTGCCAGCAGCCAAGCCGCCGGGACTGGAAACACCATATATTTT	CASSQAAGTGNTIYF
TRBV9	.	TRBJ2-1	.	TGTGCCAGCAGCGAGGAGGGCGATCCTTACAATGAGCAGTTCTTC	CASSEEGDPYNEQFF
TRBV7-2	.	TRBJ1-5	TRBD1	TGTGCCAGCAGCCTGGTCGGGACAGGGGTGAATCAGCCCCAGCATTTT	CASSLVGTGVNQPQHF
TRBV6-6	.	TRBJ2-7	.	TGTGCCAGCAGTTACGGGTGGCAGGGGCTCTACGAGCAGTACTTC	CASSYGWQGLYEQYF
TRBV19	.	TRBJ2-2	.	TGTGCCAGTAGAGTTGGGGGCGCAAACACCGGGGAGCTGTTTTTT	CASRVGGANTGELFF
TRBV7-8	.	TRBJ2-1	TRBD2	TGTGCCAGCAGCTTAGTTAGCGGGAGTTATAATGAGCAGTTCTTC	CASSLVSGSYNEQFF
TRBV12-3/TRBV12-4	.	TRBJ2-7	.	TGTGCCAGCAGTTTAGCCGCTTCCTACGAGCAGTACTTC	CASSLAASYEQYF
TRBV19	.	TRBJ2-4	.	TGTGCCAGTAGTTTTGACGGGATAGCCAAAAACATTCAGTACTTC	CASSFDGIAKNIQYF
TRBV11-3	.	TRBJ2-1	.	TGTGCCAGCAGCTTAGTTGGCGGAGCCTACAATGAGCAGTTCTTC	CASSLVGGAYNEQFF